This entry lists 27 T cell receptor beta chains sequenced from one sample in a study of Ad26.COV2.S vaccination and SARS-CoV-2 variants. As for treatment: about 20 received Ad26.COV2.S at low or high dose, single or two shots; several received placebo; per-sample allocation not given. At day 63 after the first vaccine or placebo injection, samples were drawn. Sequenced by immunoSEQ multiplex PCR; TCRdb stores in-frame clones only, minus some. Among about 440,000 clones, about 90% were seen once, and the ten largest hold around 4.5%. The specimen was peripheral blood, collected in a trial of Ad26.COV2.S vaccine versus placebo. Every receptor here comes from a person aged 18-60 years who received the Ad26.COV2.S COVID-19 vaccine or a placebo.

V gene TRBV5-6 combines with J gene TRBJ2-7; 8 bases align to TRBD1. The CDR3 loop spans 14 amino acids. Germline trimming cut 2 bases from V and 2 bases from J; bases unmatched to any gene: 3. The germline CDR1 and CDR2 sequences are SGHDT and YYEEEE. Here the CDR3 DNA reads TGTGCCAGCAGCTTTGGGACAGGAGCCTACGAGCAGTACTTC. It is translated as CASSFGTGAYEQYF.

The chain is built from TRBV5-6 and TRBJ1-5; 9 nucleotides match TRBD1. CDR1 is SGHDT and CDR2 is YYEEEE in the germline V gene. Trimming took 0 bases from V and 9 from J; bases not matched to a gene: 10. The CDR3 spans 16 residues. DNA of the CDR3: TGTGCCAGCAGCTTGGGGACAGGGGTTGTGGGGGGGCCCCAGCATTTT. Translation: CASSLGTGVVGGPQHF.

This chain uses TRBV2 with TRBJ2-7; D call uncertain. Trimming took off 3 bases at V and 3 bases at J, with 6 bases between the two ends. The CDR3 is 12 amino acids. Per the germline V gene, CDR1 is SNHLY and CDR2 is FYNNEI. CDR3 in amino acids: CASSDAYYEQYF. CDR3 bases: TGTGCCAGCAGTGATGCCTACTACGAGCAGTACTTC.

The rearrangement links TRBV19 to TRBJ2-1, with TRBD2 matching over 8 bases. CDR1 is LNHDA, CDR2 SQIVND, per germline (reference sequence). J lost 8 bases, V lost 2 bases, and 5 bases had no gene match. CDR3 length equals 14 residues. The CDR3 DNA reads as TGTGCCAGTAGTATAAGCGCGGGAGGAGATGAGCAGTTCTTC. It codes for CASSISAGGDEQFF.

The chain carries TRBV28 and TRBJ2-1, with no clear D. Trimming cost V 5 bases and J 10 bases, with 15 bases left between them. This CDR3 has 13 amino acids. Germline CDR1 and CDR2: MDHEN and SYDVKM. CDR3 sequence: CASSSFISLEQFF. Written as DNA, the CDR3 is TGTGCCAGCAGTAGTTTTATATCTCTAGAGCAGTTCTTC.

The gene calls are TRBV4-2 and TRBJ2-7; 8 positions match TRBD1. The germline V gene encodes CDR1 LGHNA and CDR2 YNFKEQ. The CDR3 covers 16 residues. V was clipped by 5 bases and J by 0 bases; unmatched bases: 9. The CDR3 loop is CASSESAGQDSYEQYF. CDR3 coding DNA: TGTGCCAGCAGCGAAAGTGCGGGACAGGACTCCTACGAGCAGTACTTC.

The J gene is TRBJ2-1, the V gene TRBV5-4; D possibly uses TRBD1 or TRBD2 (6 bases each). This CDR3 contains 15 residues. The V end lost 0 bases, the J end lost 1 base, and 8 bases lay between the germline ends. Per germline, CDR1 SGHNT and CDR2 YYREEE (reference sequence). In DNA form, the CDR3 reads TGTGCCAGCAGCTTGGGGGGGGCATCCTACAATGAGCAGTTCTTC. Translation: CASSLGGASYNEQFF.

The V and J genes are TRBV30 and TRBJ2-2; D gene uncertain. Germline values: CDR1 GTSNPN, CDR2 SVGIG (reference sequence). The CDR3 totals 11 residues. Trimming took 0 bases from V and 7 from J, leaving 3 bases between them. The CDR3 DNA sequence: TGTGCCTGGAGTGTAAGCGGGGAGCTGTTTTTT. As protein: CAWSVSGELFF.

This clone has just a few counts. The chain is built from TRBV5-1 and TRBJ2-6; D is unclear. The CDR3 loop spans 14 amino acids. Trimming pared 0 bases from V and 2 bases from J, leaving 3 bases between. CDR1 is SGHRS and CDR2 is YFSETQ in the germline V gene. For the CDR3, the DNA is TGCGCCAGCAGCTTGGATCCTGGGGCCAACGTCCTGACTTTC. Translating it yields CASSLDPGANVLTF.

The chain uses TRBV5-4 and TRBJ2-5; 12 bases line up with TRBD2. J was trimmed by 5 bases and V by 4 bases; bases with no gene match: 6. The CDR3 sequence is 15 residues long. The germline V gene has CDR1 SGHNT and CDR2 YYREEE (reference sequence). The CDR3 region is CASSKTSGRPETQYF. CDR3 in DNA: TGTGCCAGCAGCAAGACTAGCGGGAGACCGGAGACCCAGTACTTC.

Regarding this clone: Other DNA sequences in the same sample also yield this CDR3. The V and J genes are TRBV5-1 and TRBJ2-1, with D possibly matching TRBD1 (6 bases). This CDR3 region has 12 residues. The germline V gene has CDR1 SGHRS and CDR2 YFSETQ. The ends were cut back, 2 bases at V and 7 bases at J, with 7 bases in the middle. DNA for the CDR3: TGCGCCAGCAGCTTACAGGGAAATGAGCAGTTCTTC. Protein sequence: CASSLQGNEQFF.

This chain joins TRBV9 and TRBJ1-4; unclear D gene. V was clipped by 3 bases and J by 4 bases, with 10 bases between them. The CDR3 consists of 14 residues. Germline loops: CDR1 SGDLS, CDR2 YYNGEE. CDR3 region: CASSAAGNNEKLFF. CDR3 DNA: TGTGCCAGCAGCGCCGCGGGGAATAATGAAAAACTGTTTTTT.

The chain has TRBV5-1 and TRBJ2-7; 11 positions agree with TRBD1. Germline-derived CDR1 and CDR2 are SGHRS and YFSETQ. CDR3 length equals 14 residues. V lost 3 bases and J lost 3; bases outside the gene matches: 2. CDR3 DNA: TGCGCCAGCAGCTGGGGGACAGGGGGCTACGAGCAGTACTTC. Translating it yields CASSWGTGGYEQYF.

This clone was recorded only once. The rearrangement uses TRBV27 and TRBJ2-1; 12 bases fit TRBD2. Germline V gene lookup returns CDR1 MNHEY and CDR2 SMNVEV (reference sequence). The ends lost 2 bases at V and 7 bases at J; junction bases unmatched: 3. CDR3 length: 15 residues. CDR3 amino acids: CASSLGLAGTNEQFF. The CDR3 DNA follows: TGTGCCAGCAGTTTAGGACTAGCGGGGACTAATGAGCAGTTCTTC.

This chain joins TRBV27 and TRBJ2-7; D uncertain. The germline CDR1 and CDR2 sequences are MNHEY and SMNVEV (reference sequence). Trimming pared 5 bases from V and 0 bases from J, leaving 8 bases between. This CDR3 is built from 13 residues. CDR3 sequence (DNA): TGTGCCAGCAGTCCGCACAACTCCTACGAGCAGTACTTC. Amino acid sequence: CASSPHNSYEQYF.

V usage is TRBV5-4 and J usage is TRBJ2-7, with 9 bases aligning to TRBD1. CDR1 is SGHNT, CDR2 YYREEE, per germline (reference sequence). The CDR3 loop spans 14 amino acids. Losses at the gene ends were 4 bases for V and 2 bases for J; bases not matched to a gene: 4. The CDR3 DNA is TGTGCCAGCAGCACAGGACAGGGGCCCTACGAGCAGTACTTC. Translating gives CASSTGQGPYEQYF.

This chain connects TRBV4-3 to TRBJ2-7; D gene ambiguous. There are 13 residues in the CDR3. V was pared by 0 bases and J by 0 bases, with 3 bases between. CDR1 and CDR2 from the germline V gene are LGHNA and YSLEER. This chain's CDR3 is CASSQELSYEQYF. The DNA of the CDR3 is TGCGCCAGCAGCCAAGAACTCTCCTACGAGCAGTACTTC.

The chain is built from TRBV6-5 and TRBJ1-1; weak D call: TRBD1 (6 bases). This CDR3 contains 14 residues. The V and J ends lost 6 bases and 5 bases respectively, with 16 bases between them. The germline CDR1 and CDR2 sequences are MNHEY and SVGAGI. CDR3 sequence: CASRGGAPRTEAFF. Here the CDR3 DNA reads TGTGCCAGCAGAGGGGGGGCCCCGAGGACTGAAGCTTTCTTT.

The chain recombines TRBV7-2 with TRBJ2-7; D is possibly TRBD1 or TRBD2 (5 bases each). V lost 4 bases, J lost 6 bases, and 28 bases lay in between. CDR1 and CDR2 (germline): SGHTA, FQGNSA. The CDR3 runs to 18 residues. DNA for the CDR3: TGTGCCAGCAGCTCCCCCCGGGGTGGGGGTAGGCTGGGTTCCGAGCAGTACTTC. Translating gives CASSSPRGGGRLGSEQYF.

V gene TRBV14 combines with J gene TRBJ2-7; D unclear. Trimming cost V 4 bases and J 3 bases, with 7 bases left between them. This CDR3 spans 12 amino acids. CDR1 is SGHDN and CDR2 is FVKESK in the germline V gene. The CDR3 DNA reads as TGTGCCAGCAGCCCGGTTCGCTACGAGCAGTACTTC. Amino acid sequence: CASSPVRYEQYF.

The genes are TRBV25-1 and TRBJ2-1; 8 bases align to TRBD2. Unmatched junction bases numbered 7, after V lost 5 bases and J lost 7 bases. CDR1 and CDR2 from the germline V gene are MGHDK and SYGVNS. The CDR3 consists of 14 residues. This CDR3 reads CASSPSGSLNEQFF. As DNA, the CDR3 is TGTGCCAGCAGTCCAAGCGGGAGTCTGAATGAGCAGTTCTTC.

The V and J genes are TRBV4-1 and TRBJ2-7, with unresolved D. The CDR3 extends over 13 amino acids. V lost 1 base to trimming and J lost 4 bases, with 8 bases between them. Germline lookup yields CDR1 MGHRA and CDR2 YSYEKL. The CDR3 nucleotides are TGCGCCAGCAGCCAAGTGGACGGGTACGAGCAGTACTTC. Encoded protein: CASSQVDGYEQYF.

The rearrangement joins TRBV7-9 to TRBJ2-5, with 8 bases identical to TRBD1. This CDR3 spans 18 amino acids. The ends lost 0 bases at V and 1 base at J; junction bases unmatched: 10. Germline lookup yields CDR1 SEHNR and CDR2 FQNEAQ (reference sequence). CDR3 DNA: TGTGCCAGCAGCTTAGCACGCCAAGGACAGGGTTTCCAAGAGACCCAGTACTTC. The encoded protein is CASSLARQGQGFQETQYF.

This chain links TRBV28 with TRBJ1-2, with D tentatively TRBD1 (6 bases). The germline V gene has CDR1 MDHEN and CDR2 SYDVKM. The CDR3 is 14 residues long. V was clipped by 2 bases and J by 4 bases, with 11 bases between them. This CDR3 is CASSLLGAFYGYTF. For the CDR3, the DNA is TGTGCCAGCAGTTTACTGGGGGCTTTCTATGGCTACACCTTC.

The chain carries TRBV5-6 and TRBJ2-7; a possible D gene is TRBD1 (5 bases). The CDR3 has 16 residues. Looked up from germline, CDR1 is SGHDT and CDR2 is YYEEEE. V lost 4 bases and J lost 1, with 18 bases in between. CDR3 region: CASSPWSQGLSYEQYF. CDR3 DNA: TGTGCCAGCAGCCCCTGGTCCCAGGGATTGTCCTACGAGCAGTACTTC.

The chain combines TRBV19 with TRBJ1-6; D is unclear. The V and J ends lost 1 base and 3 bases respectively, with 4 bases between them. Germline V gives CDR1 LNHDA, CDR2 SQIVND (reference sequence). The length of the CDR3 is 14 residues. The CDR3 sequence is CASSIGYYNSPLHF. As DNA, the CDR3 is TGTGCCAGTAGTATAGGCTACTATAATTCACCCCTCCACTTT. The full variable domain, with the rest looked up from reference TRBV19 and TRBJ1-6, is DGGITQSPKYLFRKEGQNVTLSCEQNLNHDAMYWYRQDPGQGLRLIYYSQIVNDFQKGDIAEGYSVSREKKESFPLTVTSAQKNPTAFYLCASSIGYYNSPLHFGNGTRLTVT.

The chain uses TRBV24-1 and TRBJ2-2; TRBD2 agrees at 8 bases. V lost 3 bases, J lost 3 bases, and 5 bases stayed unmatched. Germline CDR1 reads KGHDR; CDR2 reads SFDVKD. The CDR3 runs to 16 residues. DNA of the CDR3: TGTGCCACCAGTGATGTAGCGGGACGGGACACCGGGGAGCTGTTTTTT. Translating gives CATSDVAGRDTGELFF.